A selection of T cell receptor beta chains follows, all from one sample in a study of monozygotic twins with inflammatory bowel disease. For each CDR3 protein, TCRdb gives one entry from its re-call of the 5' RACE reads, without DNA. The sample data list 350,000 to 500,000 distinct CDR3 sequences. The source material was blood. All receptors derive from a human donor with ulcerative colitis or Crohn's disease, or a healthy co-twin of an affected twin (not recorded which). Each CDR3 is given with its conserved first and last residue. Each record gives: CDR3 length, J gene, V gene, CDR3 protein.

cdr3_length: 15
j_call: TRBJ1-1
v_call: TRBV4-2
cdr3_aa: CASSQEDREGAEAFF

cdr3_length: 16
j_call: TRBJ1-4
v_call: TRBV5-1
cdr3_aa: CASSGGSGTPNEKLFF

cdr3_length: 15
j_call: TRBJ2-1
v_call: TRBV29-1
cdr3_aa: CSVEHPSGPYNEQFF

cdr3_length: 14
j_call: TRBJ2-1
v_call: TRBV5-1
cdr3_aa: CASSLGARYNEQFF

cdr3_length: 15
j_call: TRBJ2-1
v_call: TRBV7-3
cdr3_aa: CASSLAGGPENEQFF

cdr3_length: 15
j_call: TRBJ1-4
v_call: TRBV19
cdr3_aa: CASSERQGGNEKLFF

cdr3_length: 16
j_call: TRBJ2-5
v_call: TRBV7-2
cdr3_aa: CASSFGQGAPQETQYF

cdr3_length: 14
j_call: TRBJ2-3
v_call: TRBV14
cdr3_aa: CASSQGPFTDTQYF

cdr3_length: 14
j_call: TRBJ2-1
v_call: TRBV20-1
cdr3_aa: CSASPGRIGYEQFF

cdr3_length: 14
j_call: TRBJ2-7
v_call: TRBV30
cdr3_aa: CAWSRVQGRHEQYF

cdr3_length: 14
j_call: TRBJ2-5
v_call: TRBV18
cdr3_aa: CASSPSLRQETQYF

cdr3_length: 13
j_call: TRBJ2-7
v_call: TRBV6-5
cdr3_aa: CASALGRNYEQYF

cdr3_length: 14
j_call: TRBJ1-5
v_call: TRBV10-3
cdr3_aa: CAISESEVYQPHHF

cdr3_length: 11
j_call: TRBJ1-2
v_call: TRBV20-1
cdr3_aa: CSARDVYGYTF

cdr3_length: 15
j_call: TRBJ2-5
v_call: TRBV25-1
cdr3_aa: CASSRQGPRRETQYF

cdr3_length: 14
j_call: TRBJ1-6
v_call: TRBV27
cdr3_aa: CASTRTLGISPLHF

cdr3_length: 14
j_call: TRBJ2-1
v_call: TRBV29-1
cdr3_aa: CSVPYRTSYNEQFF

cdr3_length: 14
j_call: TRBJ1-1
v_call: TRBV20-1
cdr3_aa: CSASRGPGATEAFF

cdr3_length: 15
j_call: TRBJ2-1
v_call: TRBV29-1
cdr3_aa: CSVEGSKSSYNEQFF

cdr3_length: 12
j_call: TRBJ2-7
v_call: TRBV10-3
cdr3_aa: CAISESKSEQYF

cdr3_length: 14
j_call: TRBJ2-3
v_call: TRBV29-1
cdr3_aa: CSVPQGSGTDTQYF

cdr3_length: 11
j_call: TRBJ1-2
v_call: TRBV12-3/TRBV12-4
cdr3_aa: CASSLRGVYTF

cdr3_length: 16
j_call: TRBJ1-1
v_call: TRBV4-1
cdr3_aa: CASSQEGSAGTTEAFF

cdr3_length: 14
j_call: TRBJ2-1
v_call: TRBV6-2/TRBV6-3
cdr3_aa: CASSPTGLSNEQFF

cdr3_length: 11
j_call: TRBJ2-3
v_call: TRBV20-1
cdr3_aa: CSAPQGDTQYF

cdr3_length: 14
j_call: TRBJ2-1
v_call: TRBV11-3
cdr3_aa: CASSPPTSDNEQFF

cdr3_length: 13
j_call: TRBJ2-2
v_call: TRBV20-1
cdr3_aa: CRASGFSTGELFF

cdr3_length: 16
j_call: TRBJ1-2
v_call: TRBV19
cdr3_aa: CASTDKTGILDYGYTF

cdr3_length: 16
j_call: TRBJ2-1
v_call: TRBV7-9
cdr3_aa: CASSLGVLESLNEQFF